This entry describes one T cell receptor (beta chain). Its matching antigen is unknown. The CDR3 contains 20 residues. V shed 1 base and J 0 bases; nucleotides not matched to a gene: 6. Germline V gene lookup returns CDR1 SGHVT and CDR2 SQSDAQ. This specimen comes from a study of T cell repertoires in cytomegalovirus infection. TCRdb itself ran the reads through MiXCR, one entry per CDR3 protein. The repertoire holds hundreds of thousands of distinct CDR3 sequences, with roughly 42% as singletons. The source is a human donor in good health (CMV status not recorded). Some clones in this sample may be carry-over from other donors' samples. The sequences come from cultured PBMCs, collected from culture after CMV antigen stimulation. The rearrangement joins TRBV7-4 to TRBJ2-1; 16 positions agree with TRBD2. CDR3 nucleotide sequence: TGTGCCAGCAGCTTAGTGGCCGGGACTAGCGGGAGGGTCTCCTACAATGAGCAGTTCTTC. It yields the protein CASSLVAGTSGRVSYNEQFF.